The clone carrying this T cell receptor beta chain was seen at least ten times. No antigen is known for it. A much larger clone differs from this one at a single base, so this may be a read error. The sample has other DNA sequences that encode this CDR3 too. Per the authors' pipeline: Using the CDR3 differences seen across clinicopathological groups, the authors built a distant-metastasis classifier for papillary thyroid cancer, which was meant to discriminate distant-metastatic patients. TCRdb recomputed clones from the PCR reads via MiXCR. The authors' filters were not applied to this entry. The data contain around 13,000 clones, approximately 23% of them singletons. The data are from a study of metastatic and nonmetastatic thyroid tumors. In the study overall: Repertoires from malignant and benign thyroid patients were compared across blood and tumor or nodule tissue. General study points: Reports indicated that malignant thyroid tumors showed significantly higher TCR beta diversity than benign nodules did, in blood and tumor.

Patients were all untreated before their thyroid surgery. Sequencing was carried out using adjacent normal tissue. This clonotype was sampled from a female donor with papillary thyroid cancer or a benign thyroid nodule (not recorded which). Some clones in this sample may be carry-over from other donors' samples.

For the CDR3, the DNA is TGTGCCAGCTCACCATCCGACAGGAGCGGAAAACTGCTTTTT. The encoded protein is CASSPSDRSGKLLF. This chain joins TRBV18 and TRBJ1-4; D might be TRBD1 (6 bases). The CDR3 contains 14 residues. CDR1 is KGHSH and CDR2 is LQKENI in the germline V gene.